This note documents a single TCR beta chain sequence. The antigen remains undetermined. Amplification used 60 Vbeta primers and 13 Jbeta primers. Repertoires were generated with immunoSEQ multiplex PCR, while TCRdb's copy carries only in-frame clones and drops some. The sample has roughly 200,000 clones, roughly 80% seen once; the top ten hold 2.9%. This entry is derived from a study of cytomegalovirus exposure and HLA in healthy donors. General observations from the study: At a 0.05 false discovery rate, a later analysis found 16,951 TCR beta sequences to be associated with HLA alleles. There were around 160 TCR beta chains listed as cytomegalovirus-associated. Upon later analysis, HLA-associated TCR beta chains proved more clonally expanded than other, equally common chains.

Germline CDR1 reads SGHTA; CDR2 reads FQGTGA. V gave up 5 bases and J gave up 7 bases; unmatched junction bases: 9. The CDR3 has 14 amino acids. The V and J genes are TRBV7-3 and TRBJ1-2; 8 nucleotides align to TRBD1. Sequencing was done on a sample of PBMCs. The sequence was collected from a woman between 25 and 40 years old in good health and CMV-seronegative. CDR3 DNA sequence: TGTGCCAGCAGCCCAACCCCAGGGGGCAGTGGCTACACCTTC. Amino acid sequence: CASSPTPGGSGYTF.